There are many counts of the clone carrying this TCR beta chain. This record belongs to a study of identical twins. One entry per CDR3 protein results from TCRdb running MiXCR on the 5' RACE reads. Here the sample spans 200,000 to 250,000 distinct CDR3 sequences, 5.5% to 8% being singletons. This CDR3 comprises 17 residues. J lost 4 bases, V lost 6 bases, and 12 bases had no gene match. In germline, CDR1 is MDHEN, CDR2 SYDVKM. Another study also made use of these data, one on yellow fever vaccine responses in identical twins.

The source material was memory (CD45RO+) T cells sorted from blood. The sequence derives from a woman aged 18-35 years in good health. The chain couples TRBV28 to TRBJ2-3; 11 bases are shared with TRBD2. CDR3 residues: CASSRTTLAGGPDTQYF. CDR3 bases: TGTGCCAGCAGCCGAACCACCCTAGCGGGAGGCCCAGATACGCAGTATTTT.